This T cell receptor beta chain comes out of a study of CD8+ T cells in alopecia areata. This clone appeared a single time. Its matching antigen is unknown. The J segment lost 0 bases and the V segment lost 3 bases, leaving 5 bases of the junction unmatched. The germline V gene has CDR1 SGHRS and CDR2 YFSETQ. The CDR3 contains 15 residues. The sequencing template was cDNA reverse transcribed from extracted RNA. Only in-frame clones appear in the TCRdb table, and some are missing; sequencing was by immunoSEQ multiplex PCR. The sample lists 150,000 to 200,000 clones; roughly 60% were seen once. Study results and caveats: With tofacitinib ongoing, many expanded lesional clones persisted in both scalp and blood. There were also resident alphabeta T cells of normal skin sequenced in scalp samples. Significant decreases in scalp clonality and expanded CD8+ clones followed tofacitinib treatment.

Treatment of the sample: oral pan-JAK inhibitor, 5-10 mg twice daily. V gene TRBV5-1 combines with J gene TRBJ1-2; 7 bases agree with TRBD1. Here the sequenced sample was CD4+ T cells sorted from blood, taken at week 24, from a patient treated with tofacitinib. The sequence came from a human donor with alopecia areata. As DNA, the CDR3 is TGCGCCAGCAGCTGGACGGGACAGTCTAACTATGGCTACACCTTC. Residues: CASSWTGQSNYGYTF.